This T cell receptor (beta chain) emerged from a study of blood T cell repertoires in COVID-19. Study-wide background: From T cells, B-cell-depleted T cells, or PBMCs came the material, which was cDNA or gDNA.

Assay: immunoSEQ multiplex PCR; the TCRdb copy retains only in-frame clones and omits some. Of approximately 500,000 clones in the sample, roughly nine tenths are singletons; the top ten hold about 8.2%. Per the germline V gene, CDR1 is PRHDT and CDR2 is FYEKMQ (reference sequence). This CDR3 has 14 amino acids. V shed 5 bases and J shed 1 base, with 11 bases lying between them. Recruited during active infection, patients (from Seattle) were subsequently followed longitudinally. Concerning this clone: A much larger clone sits a single nucleotide away, making a read error possible.

The sequence derives from a woman in her fifties or sixties with COVID-19, enrolled during active disease. The sample consisted of peripheral blood. The chain recombines TRBV13 with TRBJ1-1, with D perhaps TRBD1 (6 bases). Here the CDR3 DNA reads TGTGCCAGCAGCCTCGGGACATCGAACACTGAAGCTTTCTTT. Amino acids: CASSLGTSNTEAFF.